This paragraph reports one TCR beta chain. The antigen is unknown. This sample was included in a study of T cell repertoires in cytomegalovirus infection. The wider study: Both a matching HLA type and CMV infection were indicated by public TCR beta signatures. Whole-study results and caveats: Ex vivo, HLA-C-restricted CMV-specific TCR beta clonotypes prevailed over the rest of the response.

TCRdb re-derived calls from the reads in MiXCR, one entry per CDR3 protein. The table lists 350,000 to 400,000 distinct CDR3 sequences, 34% of them singletons. Sequenced material: cultured PBMCs, taken from culture after CMV antigen stimulation. The receptor's source is a human donor in good health (CMV status not recorded). Some clones in this sample may be carry-over from other donors' samples.

DNA for the CDR3: TGTGCCAGCAGCTTGGCCCTTTCGGGGGCCGACGAGCAGTACGTC. It specifies CASSLALSGADEQYV. V gene TRBV5-6 combines with J gene TRBJ2-7; the D gene could be TRBD1 or TRBD2 (6 bases each). The CDR3 length is 15 residues. Trimming removed 0 bases at V and 5 bases at J, with 15 bases between. Germline V gene sequence: CDR1 SGHDT, CDR2 YYEEEE.